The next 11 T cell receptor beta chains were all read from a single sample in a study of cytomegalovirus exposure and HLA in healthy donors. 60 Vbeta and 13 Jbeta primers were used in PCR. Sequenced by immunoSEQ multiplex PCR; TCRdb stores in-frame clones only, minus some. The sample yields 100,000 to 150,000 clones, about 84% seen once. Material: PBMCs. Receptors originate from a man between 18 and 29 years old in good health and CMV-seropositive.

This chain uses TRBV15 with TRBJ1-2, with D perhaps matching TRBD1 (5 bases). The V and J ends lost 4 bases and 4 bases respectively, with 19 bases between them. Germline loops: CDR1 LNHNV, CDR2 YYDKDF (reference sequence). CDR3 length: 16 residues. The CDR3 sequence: CATSKRIKQVSYGYTF. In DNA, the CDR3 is TGTGCCACCAGCAAACGTATTAAACAGGTTAGCTATGGCTACACCTTC.

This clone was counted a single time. The CDR3 loop is CAVERGDGGEELFF. The CDR3 region has the DNA TGTGCTGTTGAGCGGGGGGACGGTGGCGAGGAGCTGTTTTTT. The chain links TRBV30 to TRBJ2-2, with TRBD2 matching over 9 bases. The CDR3 covers 14 residues. CDR1 GTSNPN and CDR2 SVGIG come from the germline V gene (reference sequence).

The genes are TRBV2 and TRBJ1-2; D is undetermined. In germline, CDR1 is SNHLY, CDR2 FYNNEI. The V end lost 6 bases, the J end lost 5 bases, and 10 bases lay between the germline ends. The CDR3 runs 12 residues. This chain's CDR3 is CASSREPYGYTF. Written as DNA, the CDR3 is TGTGCCAGCAGCCGGGAACCATATGGCTACACCTTC. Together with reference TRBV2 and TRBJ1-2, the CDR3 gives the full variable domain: EPEVTQTPSHQVTQMGQEVILRCVPISNHLYFYWYRQILGQKVEFLVSFYNNEISEKSEIFDDQFSVERPDGSNFTLKIRSTKLEDSAMYFCASSREPYGYTFGSGTRLTVV.

The CDR3 spells CASRAGTGSYNSPLHF. In DNA form, the CDR3 reads TGTGCCAGCAGAGCCGGGACAGGGAGCTATAATTCACCCCTCCACTTT. J is TRBJ1-6 and V is TRBV2; 9 nucleotides agree with TRBD1. This CDR3 is 16 amino acids long. J was trimmed by 3 bases and V by 6 bases; bases with no gene match: 6. The germline CDR1 and CDR2 sequences are SNHLY and FYNNEI.

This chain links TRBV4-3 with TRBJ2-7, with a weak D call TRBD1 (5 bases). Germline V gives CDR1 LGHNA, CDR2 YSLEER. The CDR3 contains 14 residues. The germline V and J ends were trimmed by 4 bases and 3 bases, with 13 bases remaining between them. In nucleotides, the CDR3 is TGCGCCAGCAGCCGGGCGACAGATGACTACGAGCAGTACTTC. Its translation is CASSRATDDYEQYF.

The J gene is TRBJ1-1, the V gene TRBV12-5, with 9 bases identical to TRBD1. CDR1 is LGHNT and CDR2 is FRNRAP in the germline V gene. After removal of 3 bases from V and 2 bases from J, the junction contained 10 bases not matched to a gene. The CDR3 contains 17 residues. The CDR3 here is CASGLQGQGPLNTEAFF. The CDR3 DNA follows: TGTGCTAGTGGTTTACAAGGACAGGGGCCACTCAACACTGAAGCTTTCTTT.

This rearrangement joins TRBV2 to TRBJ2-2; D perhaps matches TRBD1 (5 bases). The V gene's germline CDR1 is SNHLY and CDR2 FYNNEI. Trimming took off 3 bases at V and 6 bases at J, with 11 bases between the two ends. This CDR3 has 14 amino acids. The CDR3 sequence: CASSETAPPGELFF. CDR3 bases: TGTGCCAGCAGTGAGACAGCCCCACCCGGGGAGCTGTTTTTT.

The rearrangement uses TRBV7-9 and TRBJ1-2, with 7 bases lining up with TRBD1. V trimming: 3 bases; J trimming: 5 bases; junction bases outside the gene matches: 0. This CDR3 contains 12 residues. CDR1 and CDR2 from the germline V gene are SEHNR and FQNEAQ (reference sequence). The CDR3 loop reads CASSLTGYGYTF. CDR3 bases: TGTGCCAGCAGCTTGACAGGGTATGGCTACACCTTC.

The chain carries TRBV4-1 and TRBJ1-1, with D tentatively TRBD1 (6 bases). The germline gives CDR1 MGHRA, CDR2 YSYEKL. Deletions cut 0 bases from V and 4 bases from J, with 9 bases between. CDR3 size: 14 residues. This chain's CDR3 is CASSQEGGATEAFF. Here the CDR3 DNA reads TGCGCCAGCAGCCAAGAAGGGGGGGCCACTGAAGCTTTCTTT.

CDR3 region: CASSQAEVRSGKVYEQYF. In DNA, the CDR3 is TGCGCCAGCAGCCAAGCGGAAGTACGATCAGGGAAAGTCTACGAGCAGTACTTC. V usage is TRBV4-3 and J usage is TRBJ2-7; D perhaps matches TRBD1 (5 bases). The V gene's germline CDR1 is LGHNA and CDR2 YSLEER. The CDR3 loop spans 18 amino acids. V gave up 1 base and J gave up 3 bases, with 22 bases separating them.

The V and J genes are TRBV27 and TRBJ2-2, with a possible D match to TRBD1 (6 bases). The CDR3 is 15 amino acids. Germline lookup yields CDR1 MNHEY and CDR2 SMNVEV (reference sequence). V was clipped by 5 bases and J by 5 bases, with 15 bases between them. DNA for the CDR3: TGTGCCAGCAGTGACGTTGCCAGGGGAACCGGGGAGCTGTTTTTT. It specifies CASSDVARGTGELFF.